Shown below are 27 T cell receptor beta chains from a single sample sequenced in a study of Graves' ophthalmopathy and Graves' hyperthyroidism. RNA transcripts were the source from which TCR beta CDR3 regions were amplified. An opening RT-PCR round employed HTBI primers and preceded a second-round multiplex PCR. TCRdb recomputed calls from the multiplex PCR reads with MiXCR, one row per CDR3 protein. The repertoire consists of hundreds of thousands of distinct CDR3 sequences, with roughly two fifths occurring once and the leading ten covering 44%. Material: peripheral blood. The receptor set was obtained from an adult man with Graves' ophthalmopathy.

In its sample, this clonotype was seen a few times. The chain carries TRBV9 and TRBJ1-2; TRBD1 might be the D (6 bases). The CDR3 has 15 amino acids. V was cut by 4 bases and J by 8 bases, with 21 bases left in between. Germline lookup yields CDR1 SGDLS and CDR2 YYNGEE. The CDR3 loop is CASSPTLRGAQGYTF. The CDR3 DNA reads as TGTGCCAGCAGCCCGACCCTTCGGGGGGCGCAGGGCTACACCTTC.

This clonotype appeared a single time. The junction does not match germline at one end; this may be a read error. The genes are TRBV25-1 and TRBJ2-2; TRBD2 might be the D (6 bases). Germline lookup yields CDR1 MGHDK and CDR2 SYGVNS. This CDR3 is built from 14 residues. The CDR3 DNA sequence: TGCGCCGGCAGCTTGGACTATTCCGCCGGGGAGCTGTTTTTT. This encodes CAGSLDYSAGELFF. Combining the CDR3 with reference TRBV25-1 and TRBJ2-2 gives the whole variable domain EADIYQTPRYLVIGTGKKITLECSQTMGHDKMYWYQQDPGMELHLIHYSYGVNSTEKGDLSSESTVSRIRTEHFPLTLESARPSHTSQYLCAGSLDYSAGELFFGEGSRLTVL.

In DNA form, the CDR3 reads TGCGCCAGCAGCCAGGCAGGAGGGACAGGAGCAGGCTACACCTTC. Residues: CASSQAGGTGAGYTF. V usage is TRBV4-3 and J usage is TRBJ1-2, with 8 bases lining up with TRBD1. The V and J ends lost 3 bases and 8 bases, in that order; junction bases with no gene match: 11. CDR1 and CDR2 (germline): LGHNA, YSLEER. CDR3 length: 15 amino acids.

CDR3 DNA: TGTGCCAGTAGTATAGTGTTTGAGGTTGGGAATCAGCCCCAGCATTTT. It encodes CASSIVFEVGNQPQHF. The gene calls are TRBV19 and TRBJ1-5; D unclear. CDR3 length equals 16 residues. CDR1 and CDR2 (germline): LNHDA, SQIVND (reference sequence). With 1 base removed from V and 4 bases from J, the gap between germline ends came to 14 bases.

The sample holds a few counts of this clonotype. The chain employs TRBV20-1 and TRBJ2-2; 7 bases map to TRBD2. The CDR3 totals 14 residues. Germline trimming cut 1 base from V and 6 bases from J; bases unmatched to any gene: 5. CDR1 is DFQATT, CDR2 SNEGSKA, per germline (reference sequence). The CDR3 here is CSARARGSAGELFF. The CDR3 bases are TGCAGTGCTAGAGCGCGGGGGAGCGCCGGGGAGCTGTTTTTT.

The chain employs TRBV20-1 and TRBJ2-7; 16 bases agree with TRBD2. Germline loops: CDR1 DFQATT, CDR2 SNEGSKA (reference sequence). Losses at the gene ends were 5 bases for V and 7 bases for J; bases not matched to a gene: 8. CDR3 length: 15 residues. CDR3 DNA sequence: TGCAGTGCTGGGACTAGCGGGAGGGCCTCATGGGAGCAGTACTTC. The encoded protein is CSAGTSGRASWEQYF.

This chain joins TRBV20-1 and TRBJ2-2; TRBD2 aligns across 11 bases. This CDR3 is built from 15 residues. V lost 3 bases to trimming and J lost 8 bases; unmatched junction nucleotides: 8. The V gene's germline CDR1 is DFQATT and CDR2 SNEGSKA (reference sequence). DNA of the CDR3: TGCAGTGCTAGGTTACTAGCGGGGGCAAGAGGGGAGCTGTTTTTT. It yields the protein CSARLLAGARGELFF.

This clonotype was seen many times. The chain is built from TRBV7-9 and TRBJ1-3; D may be TRBD1 (5 bases). Trimming pared 6 bases from V and 3 bases from J, leaving 9 bases between. The CDR3 covers 13 residues. The V gene's germline CDR1 is SEHNR and CDR2 FQNEAQ (reference sequence). The CDR3 region has the DNA TGTGCCAGCAGTGACAGTTTTGGAAACACCATATATTTT. Its protein product is CASSDSFGNTIYF.

The chain couples TRBV10-1 to TRBJ1-1; D perhaps matches TRBD1 (6 bases). The CDR3 has 12 amino acids. Trimming removed 3 bases at V and 13 bases at J, with 15 bases between. CDR1 and CDR2 from the germline V gene are WNHNN and SYGVQD (reference sequence). The chain's CDR3 is CASSDGDTPIFF. CDR3 sequence (DNA): TGCGCCAGCAGTGACGGGGACACCCCGATTTTCTTT.

This clonotype was seen more than once but under ten times. The rearrangement uses TRBV5-8 and TRBJ2-7, with unresolved D. This CDR3 spans 15 amino acids. The V and J ends lost 3 bases and 2 bases respectively, with 15 bases between them. The germline gives CDR1 SGHTS, CDR2 YDEGEE. CDR3 in amino acids: CASSSRSGWAYEQYF. In DNA form, the CDR3 reads TGTGCCAGCAGCTCCAGGTCAGGTTGGGCCTACGAGCAGTACTTC. Full variable domain (missing parts from reference TRBV5-8 and TRBJ2-7): EAGVTQSPTHLIKTRGQQATLRCSPISGHTSVYWYQQALGLGLQFLLWYDEGEERNRGNFPPRFSGRQFPNYSSELNVNALELEDSALYLCASSSRSGWAYEQYFGPGTRLTVT.

The rearrangement joins TRBV12-3 or TRBV12-4 to TRBJ2-3; TRBD2 aligns across 10 bases. V shed 10 bases, J shed 1 base, and the junction held 8 bases outside the gene matches. The CDR3 is 15 amino acids. The CDR3 spells CATSGTSVGTDTQYF. The CDR3 coding sequence is TGTGCCACCTCAGGGACTAGCGTTGGCACAGATACGCAGTATTTT.

This clonotype was seen only once. The chain employs TRBV2 and TRBJ1-2, with unresolved D. CDR3 size: 13 residues. The V end was cut by 7 bases, the J end by 0 bases, with 9 bases between. The germline CDR1 and CDR2 sequences are SNHLY and FYNNEI. The CDR3 protein is CASTGGPNYGYTF. In DNA form, the CDR3 reads TGTGCCAGCACCGGTGGCCCTAACTATGGCTACACCTTC. Complete variable domain (other parts from reference TRBV2 and TRBJ1-2): EPEVTQTPSHQVTQMGQEVILRCVPISNHLYFYWYRQILGQKVEFLVSFYNNEISEKSEIFDDQFSVERPDGSNFTLKIRSTKLEDSAMYFCASTGGPNYGYTFGSGTRLTVV.

This clonotype has only one observation. Sequence at one end of the junction differs from germline and may be a read error. The chain is built from TRBV25-1 and TRBJ2-2; no clear D gene. Germline V gene sequence: CDR1 MGHDK, CDR2 SYGVNS. CDR3 length: 14 residues. The CDR3 protein is CASSQIERPGELFF. DNA of the CDR3: TGCGCCAGCAGCCAAATCGAGCGCCCCGGGGAGCTGTTTTTT.

The chain uses TRBV5-1 and TRBJ2-3; 7 nucleotides match TRBD2. The germline gives CDR1 SGHRS, CDR2 YFSETQ. There are 16 residues in the CDR3. Trimming cost V 4 bases and J 0 bases; bases outside gene matches: 8. In nucleotides, the CDR3 is TGCGCCAGCAGCACCGTGGCTAGCGGAAGCACAGATACGCAGTATTTT. Translated: CASSTVASGSTDTQYF.

The chain has TRBV29-1 and TRBJ2-5; 7 bases agree with TRBD1. Germline V gene lookup returns CDR1 SQVTM and CDR2 ANQGSEA. V shed 8 bases, J shed 5 bases, and the junction held 8 bases outside the gene matches. The CDR3 runs to 12 residues. The CDR3 sequence is CSPDRAVETQYF. CDR3 coding DNA: TGCAGCCCAGACAGGGCGGTGGAGACCCAGTACTTC. The whole variable domain, remainder taken from reference TRBV29-1 and TRBJ2-5, is SAVISQKPSRDICQRGTSLTIQCQVDSQVTMMFWYRQQPGQSLTLIATANQGSEATYESGFVIDKFPISRPNLTFSTLTVSNMSPEDSSIYLCSPDRAVETQYFGPGTRLLVL.

To note about this clonotype: This CDR3 is missing its conserved last phenylalanine or tryptophan, likely due to a read error. The chain uses TRBV7-3 and TRBJ1-1; D unclear. Germline V gives CDR1 SGHTA, CDR2 FQGTGA. V lost 5 bases and J 5 bases, leaving 12 bases between the germline ends. This CDR3 has 13 amino acids. The CDR3 reads CASSQTRPTEAFL. CDR3 nucleotide sequence: TGTGCCAGCAGCCAGACCCGGCCAACTGAAGCTTTCCTT.

This clonotype was counted at least ten times. The chain links TRBV29-1 to TRBJ2-5; D unclear. This CDR3 contains 12 residues. V lost 7 bases and J lost 2, with 11 bases in between. Germline CDR1 SQVTM, CDR2 ANQGSEA. CDR3 DNA: TGCAGCGCCACCGATCCACAAGAGACCCAGTACTTC. Amino acid sequence: CSATDPQETQYF.

This clonotype came up many times. The gene calls are TRBV20-1 and TRBJ1-6; TRBD1 matches 7 bases. Germline CDR1 DFQATT, CDR2 SNEGSKA (reference sequence). Trimming removed 7 bases from V and 8 bases from J; junction bases left unmatched: 11. The CDR3 runs 14 residues. This chain's CDR3 is CSVGRGAVDSPLHF. The CDR3, as DNA: TGCAGTGTAGGCAGGGGGGCCGTCGATTCACCCCTCCACTTT.

In this sample, this clonotype turned up a few times. This chain uses TRBV2 with TRBJ2-7, with a possible D match to TRBD1 (6 bases). Between the trimmed V and J ends, which lost 5 bases and 4 bases, there was a span of 15 bases. This CDR3 spans 14 amino acids. Germline values: CDR1 SNHLY, CDR2 FYNNEI. CDR3 amino acids: CASSLGRGYYEQYF. The CDR3 coding sequence is TGTGCCAGCAGTTTAGGCAGGGGTTATTACGAGCAGTACTTC.

V gene TRBV7-2 combines with J gene TRBJ1-4, with a possible D match to TRBD1 (6 bases). The CDR3 runs to 13 residues. CDR1 is SGHTA, CDR2 FQGNSA, per germline. Between the trimmed V and J ends, which lost 11 bases and 5 bases, there was a span of 15 bases. CDR3 protein: CAWSGGQNEKLFF. CDR3 DNA sequence: TGTGCCTGGAGTGGCGGACAGAATGAAAAACTGTTTTTT. Full variable domain (remainder filled in from reference TRBV7-2 and TRBJ1-4): GAGVSQSPSNKVTEKGKDVELRCDPISGHTALYWYRQSLGQGLEFLIYFQGNSAPDKSGLPSDRFSAERTGGSVSTLTIQRTQQEDSAVYLCAWSGGQNEKLFFGSGTQLSVL.

This clonotype was observed at least ten times. This rearrangement joins TRBV29-1 to TRBJ1-1; possible D gene TRBD1, 5 bases. Germline-derived CDR1 and CDR2 are SQVTM and ANQGSEA. Trimming took 4 bases from V and 11 from J, leaving 11 bases between them. The CDR3 is 10 residues long. The CDR3 here is CSVGDPSAFF. The CDR3 DNA reads TGCAGCGTTGGGGACCCGTCGGCTTTCTTT.

There are many counts of this clonotype. The V and J genes are TRBV25-1 and TRBJ2-7; D is unclear. This CDR3 region has 15 residues. Germline CDR1 is MGHDK and CDR2 is SYGVNS. Trimming stripped 4 bases from V and 0 bases from J, with 13 bases between. The CDR3 nucleotides read TGTGCCAGCAGTGCGACCCAACTTAACTCCTACGAGCAGTACTTC. Translating gives CASSATQLNSYEQYF.

V and J are TRBV24-1 and TRBJ1-5; TRBD1 is a possible D gene (6 bases). V dropped 4 bases and J dropped 0 bases, with 12 bases sitting between them. Germline-derived CDR1 and CDR2 are KGHDR and SFDVKD. The CDR3 length is 16 residues. Written as DNA, the CDR3 is TGTGCCACCAGTGACCCAGGGGTCGATAGCAATCAGCCCCAGCATTTT. Its protein is CATSDPGVDSNQPQHF.

This clonotype has ten or more counts. The chain couples TRBV2 to TRBJ2-7; D is perhaps TRBD2 (6 bases). The ends were cut back, 6 bases at V and 5 bases at J, with 8 bases in the middle. Germline CDR1 reads SNHLY; CDR2 reads FYNNEI. CDR3 length: 11 residues. The CDR3 DNA sequence: TGTGCCAGCAGGGGGAGGAACGAGCAGTACTTC. Its translation is CASRGRNEQYF.

The chain couples TRBV29-1 to TRBJ2-5, with 7 bases lining up with TRBD2. This CDR3 spans 22 amino acids. The trim removed 1 base at V and 2 bases at J, leaving 28 bases unmatched. CDR1 is SQVTM, CDR2 ANQGSEA, per germline. The DNA of the CDR3 is TGCAGCGTTGAAGTTGGGGAAGCGGGACTCAAGATTTTGCGTCTAGGGCAAGAGACCCAGTACTTC. Its protein product is CSVEVGEAGLKILRLGQETQYF.

CDR3 loop: CASSLGQGTTNEKLFF. CDR3 DNA: TGCGCCAGCAGCTTGGGGCAGGGGACTACCAATGAAAAACTGTTTTTT. V is TRBV5-1 and J is TRBJ1-4; a weak D match, TRBD1 (6 bases). CDR1 and CDR2 from the germline V gene are SGHRS and YFSETQ. The V end was cut by 0 bases, the J end by 5 bases, with 14 bases between. This CDR3 has 16 residues.

This clonotype showed up many times. This chain links TRBV29-1 with TRBJ1-5, with D possibly TRBD1 on 5 matching bases. V was shortened by 5 bases and J by 7 bases, with 15 bases between the two germline ends. Germline V gives CDR1 SQVTM, CDR2 ANQGSEA. The CDR3 extends over 13 amino acids. The CDR3 sequence is CSVLGQGDQPQHF. The CDR3 nucleotides are TGCAGCGTTCTGGGCCAGGGTGACCAGCCCCAGCATTTT.